Only a few counts were recorded for the clone carrying this TCR beta chain. This entry belongs to a study of regulatory T cells. The V gene's germline CDR1 is SGHVS and CDR2 FQNEAQ. The CDR3 extends over 14 amino acids. Deletions cut 3 bases from V and 0 bases from J, with 6 bases between. The PCR used 52 TRBV and 13 TRBJ primers. Sequenced by immunoSEQ multiplex PCR; TCRdb stores in-frame clones only, minus some. In the table there are just over 20,000 clones, roughly 93% of which are singletons. This chain connects TRBV7-8 to TRBJ1-5; D gene uncertain. The receptor's source is a child under 10 years old with CD3G deficiency. The sequencing sample was made of CD8+ T cells sorted from blood. The CDR3, as DNA: TGTGCCAGCAGCTTGTTGGGTAGCAATCAGCCCCAGCATTTT. Residues: CASSLLGSNQPQHF.